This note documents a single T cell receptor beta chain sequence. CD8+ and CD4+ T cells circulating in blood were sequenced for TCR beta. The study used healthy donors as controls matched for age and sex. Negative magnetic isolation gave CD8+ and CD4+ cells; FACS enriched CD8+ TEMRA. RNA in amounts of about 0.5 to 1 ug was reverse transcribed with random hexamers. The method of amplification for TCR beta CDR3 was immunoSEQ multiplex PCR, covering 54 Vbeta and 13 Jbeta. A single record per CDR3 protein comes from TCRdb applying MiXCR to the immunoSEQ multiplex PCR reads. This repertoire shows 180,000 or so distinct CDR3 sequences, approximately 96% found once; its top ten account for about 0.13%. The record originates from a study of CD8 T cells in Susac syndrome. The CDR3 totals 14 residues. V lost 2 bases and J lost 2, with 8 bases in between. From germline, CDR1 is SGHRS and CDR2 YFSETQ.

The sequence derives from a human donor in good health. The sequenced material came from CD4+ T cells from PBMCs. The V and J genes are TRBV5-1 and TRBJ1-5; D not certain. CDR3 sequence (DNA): TGCGCCAGCAGCTTTGAGGGCGGCAATCAGCCCCAGCATTTT. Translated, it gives CASSFEGGNQPQHF.